A single sample gave rise to the 21 T cell receptor beta chains below, sequenced in a study of PD-L1 blockade in urothelial cancer. Using immunoSEQ multiplex PCR, the repertoire was profiled, and TCRdb retains in-frame clones only, with some absent. The table lists about 84,000 clones, roughly 87% of them singletons. Sequences were derived from PBMCs, sampled around atezolizumab (anti-PD-L1) treatment. These receptors came from a man in his 70s with urothelial cancer.

The CDR3 nucleotides read TGCGCCAGCAGCTTGGTGGACTCGGGCGGGGATACGCAGTATTTT. Encoded protein: CASSLVDSGGDTQYF. The rearrangement joins TRBV5-1 to TRBJ2-3, with a weak D call TRBD2 (5 bases). The CDR3 extends over 15 amino acids. From germline, CDR1 is SGHRS and CDR2 YFSETQ. Between the trimmed V and J ends, which lost 0 bases and 6 bases, there was a span of 14 bases. Complete variable domain (other parts from reference TRBV5-1 and TRBJ2-3): KAGVTQTPRYLIKTRGQQVTLSCSPISGHRSVSWYQQTPGQGLQFLFEYFSETQRNKGNFPGRFSGRQFSNSRSEMNVSTLELGDSALYLCASSLVDSGGDTQYFGPGTRLTVL.

This chain connects TRBV4-1 to TRBJ2-3, with a possible D match to TRBD2 (5 bases). The V gene lost 4 bases and the J gene lost 2 bases, with 13 bases spanning the gap. CDR3 size: 15 residues. Germline V gene sequence: CDR1 MGHRA, CDR2 YSYEKL. This chain's CDR3 is CASSLASTLTDTQYF. As DNA, the CDR3 is TGCGCCAGCAGCCTTGCTAGCACCCTCACAGATACGCAGTATTTT.

The J gene is TRBJ1-2, the V gene TRBV14; D gene uncertain. The V gene lost 0 bases and the J gene lost 2 bases, with 10 bases spanning the gap. This CDR3 has 15 amino acids. Germline CDR1 is SGHDN and CDR2 is FVKESK. Written as DNA, the CDR3 is TGTGCCAGCAGCCAAGAGGTGGAGGGCAACTATGGCTACACCTTC. Amino acid sequence: CASSQEVEGNYGYTF.

V usage is TRBV5-6 and J usage is TRBJ1-2, with TRBD1 matching over 8 bases. CDR1 SGHDT and CDR2 YYEEEE come from the germline V gene. The junction had 5 bases not matched to a gene; V was cut back by 4 bases and J by 0 bases. This CDR3 comprises 15 residues. This chain's CDR3 is CASSKTGDSNYGYTF. For the CDR3, the DNA is TGTGCCAGCAGCAAGACAGGGGACTCTAACTATGGCTACACCTTC.

The V and J genes are TRBV19 and TRBJ2-3; D may be TRBD2 (6 bases). The germline V gene has CDR1 LNHDA and CDR2 SQIVND (reference sequence). V lost 6 bases, J lost 4 bases, and 11 bases lay in between. The CDR3 length is 13 residues. CDR3 nucleotides: TGTGCCAGTAGGATCGGGGGTTCAGATACGCAGTATTTT. It is translated as CASRIGGSDTQYF.

This chain joins TRBV19 and TRBJ1-1; D is perhaps TRBD1 (5 bases). V was clipped by 3 bases and J by 7 bases, with 15 bases between them. The germline V gene has CDR1 LNHDA and CDR2 SQIVND (reference sequence). This CDR3 contains 14 residues. The CDR3 nucleotides are TGTGCCAGTAGTATCAGTGGGGGGTCGGGTGAAGCTTTCTTT. Protein product: CASSISGGSGEAFF.

CDR3 in DNA: TGTGCCAGCAGCTTGGGGCAGGGGACCACCATATATTTT. Protein sequence: CASSLGQGTTIYF. The V gene is TRBV5-6, the J gene TRBJ1-3; TRBD1 might be the D (6 bases). Trimming shortened V by 0 bases and J by 9 bases, and 10 bases separated the two germline ends. Germline V lookup: CDR1 SGHDT, CDR2 YYEEEE. This CDR3 comprises 13 residues.

This chain connects TRBV11-2 to TRBJ2-7, with 8 positions matching TRBD2. Germline-derived CDR1 and CDR2 are SGHAT and FQNNGV. J lost 3 bases, V lost 2 bases, and 3 bases had no gene match. CDR3 length equals 14 residues. CDR3: CASSLPGGDYEQYF. For the CDR3, the DNA is TGTGCCAGCAGCTTACCGGGGGGGGACTACGAGCAGTACTTC.

This chain uses TRBV2 with TRBJ2-5; maybe TRBD1 (6 bases). CDR3 size: 15 residues. Deletions cut 2 bases from V and 0 bases from J, with 10 bases between. Germline loops: CDR1 SNHLY, CDR2 FYNNEI. DNA of the CDR3: TGTGCCAGCAGTGAATTTTGGACAGACCAAGAGACCCAGTACTTC. Translated: CASSEFWTDQETQYF.

This clone occurred a few times. The rearrangement uses TRBV10-2 and TRBJ1-5; weak D call: TRBD1 (5 bases). The CDR3 extends over 14 amino acids. Looked up from germline, CDR1 is WSHSY and CDR2 is SAAADI. V was trimmed by 8 bases and J by 5 bases, leaving 16 bases between them. The CDR3 here is CASLPRVFHQPQHF. The CDR3 coding sequence is TGCGCCAGCCTTCCCAGGGTTTTTCATCAGCCCCAGCATTTT.

This chain joins TRBV7-2 and TRBJ2-3; 12 bases align to TRBD2. The CDR3 covers 15 residues. The germline V gene encodes CDR1 SGHTA and CDR2 FQGNSA. V trimming: 5 bases; J trimming: 3 bases; junction bases outside the gene matches: 3. The CDR3 coding sequence is TGTGCCAGCAGCAGACTAGCGGGAGATACAGATACGCAGTATTTT. The encoded protein is CASSRLAGDTDTQYF.

This rearrangement joins TRBV2 to TRBJ2-1; the D gene is possibly TRBD2 (6 bases). The CDR3 is 17 amino acids. Germline V gene sequence: CDR1 SNHLY, CDR2 FYNNEI. V was trimmed by 6 bases and J by 3 bases, leaving 21 bases between them. CDR3 residues: CASSPLGGLKLYNEQFF. The DNA of the CDR3 is TGTGCCAGCAGCCCCCTGGGTGGACTAAAACTCTACAATGAGCAGTTCTTC.

This rearrangement joins TRBV30 to TRBJ2-1, with 9 bases identical to TRBD2. The CDR3 spans 14 residues. Germline values: CDR1 GTSNPN, CDR2 SVGIG (reference sequence). Trimming removed 3 bases from V and 10 bases from J; junction bases left unmatched: 10. The CDR3 nucleotides are TGTGCCTGGAGGGCGGGAGGGCTGCCTCACGAGCAGTTCTTC. Encoded protein: CAWRAGGLPHEQFF.

CDR3 residues: CASSLFSPGSQETQYF. In DNA, the CDR3 is TGTGCCAGCTCACTATTTTCACCCGGGAGCCAAGAGACCCAGTACTTC. The chain recombines TRBV18 with TRBJ2-5, with D tentatively TRBD2 (6 bases). The ends were cut back, 4 bases at V and 1 base at J, with 16 bases in the middle. There are 16 residues in the CDR3. The germline CDR1 and CDR2 sequences are KGHSH and LQKENI.

The sample holds a few counts of this clone. This chain uses TRBV27 with TRBJ2-1; D uncertain. CDR1 is MNHEY and CDR2 is SMNVEV in the germline V gene (reference sequence). The CDR3 has 13 residues. The germline V and J ends were trimmed by 5 bases and 5 bases, with 10 bases remaining between them. The CDR3 loop is CASSPRLHNEQFF. The CDR3, as DNA: TGTGCCAGCAGTCCTCGACTTCACAATGAGCAGTTCTTC.

This chain connects TRBV5-6 to TRBJ1-5; D is unresolved. V gave up 0 bases and J gave up 2 bases, with 9 bases separating them. The CDR3 is 15 residues long. Germline CDR1 is SGHDT and CDR2 is YYEEEE. The CDR3 sequence: CASSLAGRRNQPQHF. The CDR3 DNA is TGTGCCAGCAGCTTGGCTGGGAGGCGCAATCAGCCCCAGCATTTT.

This sequence joins TRBV19 and TRBJ2-3, with D perhaps matching TRBD2 (6 bases). Germline assignment: CDR1 LNHDA and CDR2 SQIVND (reference sequence). The CDR3 length is 15 residues. V gave up 3 bases and J gave up 0 bases, with 10 bases separating them. CDR3 nucleotides: TGTGCCAGTAGTATCGCGGGGACTAGCACAGATACGCAGTATTTT. This sequence encodes CASSIAGTSTDTQYF. Full variable domain (outside the CDR3, taken from reference TRBV19 and TRBJ2-3): DGGITQSPKYLFRKEGQNVTLSCEQNLNHDAMYWYRQDPGQGLRLIYYSQIVNDFQKGDIAEGYSVSREKKESFPLTVTSAQKNPTAFYLCASSIAGTSTDTQYFGPGTRLTVL.

The rearrangement uses TRBV9 and TRBJ2-5, with a tentative D call TRBD2 (6 bases). The CDR3 contains 15 residues. The germline CDR1 and CDR2 sequences are SGDLS and YYNGEE. V was shortened by 0 bases and J by 5 bases, with 14 bases between the two germline ends. CDR3 nucleotides: TGTGCCAGCAGCGTAGGCGGAGGGCTGGGGGAGACCCAGTACTTC. This translates into CASSVGGGLGETQYF.

The chain links TRBV9 to TRBJ2-1, with 9 bases fitting TRBD2. Germline V gene sequence: CDR1 SGDLS, CDR2 YYNGEE. Trimming took 0 bases from V and 5 from J; bases not matched to a gene: 6. The CDR3 is 16 amino acids. CDR3 sequence: CASSVEFSGSHNEQFF. CDR3 in DNA: TGTGCCAGCAGCGTAGAATTTAGCGGGAGCCACAATGAGCAGTTCTTC. Drawing the rest from reference TRBV9 and TRBJ2-1, the complete variable domain is DSGVTQTPKHLITATGQRVTLRCSPRSGDLSVYWYQQSLDQGLQFLIQYYNGEERAKGNILERFSAQQFPDLHSELNLSSLELGDSALYFCASSVEFSGSHNEQFFGPGTRLTVL.

The rearrangement links TRBV7-9 to TRBJ1-4; 7 nucleotides line up with TRBD1. This CDR3 has 16 amino acids. Germline V gives CDR1 SEHNR, CDR2 FQNEAQ (reference sequence). After removal of 4 bases from V and 3 bases from J, the junction contained 8 bases not matched to a gene. The CDR3 DNA follows: TGTGCCAGCAGCTCCTCGGGACAGACAGCTAATGAAAAACTGTTTTTT. Its translation is CASSSSGQTANEKLFF.

The chain carries TRBV5-1 and TRBJ2-1; 8 positions agree with TRBD1. Trimming at V came to 5 bases and at J to 0 bases, leaving 4 bases not matched to a gene. Germline V gene sequence: CDR1 SGHRS, CDR2 YFSETQ. The CDR3 has 15 amino acids. For the CDR3, the DNA is TGCGCCAGCAGGCTGCAGGGGGCCTCCTACAATGAGCAGTTCTTC. The encoded protein is CASRLQGASYNEQFF.